This T cell receptor (beta chain) comes out of a study of blood T cell repertoires in COVID-19. Overall study: Samples came from the United States, Italy and Spain, spanning acute and convalescent COVID-19.

CDR1 is LNHDA, CDR2 SQIVND, per germline (reference sequence). V was pared by 3 bases and J by 8 bases, with 19 bases between. This CDR3 is 16 amino acids long. Per the authors' pipeline: Scientists estimated how many nucleated cells there were by amplifying reference gene primers. Data came from immunoSEQ multiplex PCR; TCRdb stores just in-frame clones and leaves some out. From that table come the V and J calls and clone size; the DNA was used to work out D and trimming. Of roughly 200,000 clones listed, approximately 88% are singletons. The V and J genes are TRBV19 and TRBJ1-4, with a possible D match to TRBD1 (6 bases). The origin of this receptor is a middle-aged woman with COVID-19, enrolled during active disease. Sample: peripheral blood. The CDR3 reads CASSIKTGWATEKLFF. DNA of the CDR3: TGTGCCAGTAGTATTAAAACAGGGTGGGCTACGGAAAAACTGTTTTTT.